What follows is one TCR beta chain and its context. The entry originates in a study of blood T cell repertoires in COVID-19. About the study: The United States, Italy and Spain were the sources of the acute and convalescent COVID-19 samples. Sample material is recorded as cDNA or gDNA derived from T cells, B-cell-depleted T cells, or PBMCs.

With 5 bases clipped from V and 4 bases from J, the junction kept 5 bases outside the gene matches. This CDR3 is built from 14 residues. Germline V CDR1 and CDR2: MNHNY, SVGAGI (reference sequence). Two negative PCRs, clearance, or symptom resolution had been documented for recovered Cohort 3 donors. Sequencing used immunoSEQ multiplex PCR; TCRdb keeps in-frame clones, though not all of them. The sample has 350,000 to 400,000 clones; around 92% are singletons. The chain employs TRBV6-6 and TRBJ1-5; TRBD1 aligns across 7 bases. This TCR derives from a woman aged 25 to 39 who had recovered from COVID-19. The sequencing input was PBMCs or T cells enriched from blood (not recorded which). The DNA of the CDR3 is TGTGCCAGCAGTCCGAGACAGGGAAATCAGCCCCAGCATTTT. Protein sequence: CASSPRQGNQPQHF.